One sample yielded the 3 T cell receptor beta chains listed below, sequenced in a study of blood T cell repertoires in COVID-19. The data were produced by immunoSEQ multiplex PCR, yet TCRdb's version contains in-frame clones alone and is incomplete. The sample records 300,000 to 400,000 clones, 86% being singletons. Sequencing input: PBMCs or T cells enriched from blood (not recorded which). The source is a woman aged 40 to 50 with acute COVID-19.

This clone occurred once. The rearrangement joins TRBV19 to TRBJ2-7, with 7 bases identical to TRBD1. With 1 base clipped from V and 3 bases from J, the junction kept 6 bases outside the gene matches. The germline gives CDR1 LNHDA, CDR2 SQIVND (reference sequence). CDR3 length: 15 residues. The CDR3, as DNA: TGTGCCAGTAGTATAGGGGGACAGTTGCTCTACGAGCAGTACTTC. Residues: CASSIGGQLLYEQYF.

This sequence joins TRBV7-2 and TRBJ1-5; D might be TRBD1 (6 bases). V was clipped by 1 base and J by 8 bases, with 15 bases between them. Germline CDR1 and CDR2: SGHTA and FQGNSA. The CDR3 covers 15 residues. Written as DNA, the CDR3 is TGTGCCAGCAGCTTAGATGGGGCAGGGGTAGAGCCCCAGCATTTT. It is translated as CASSLDGAGVEPQHF.

This chain uses TRBV7-9 with TRBJ2-1, with 14 positions matching TRBD2. Looked up from germline, CDR1 is SEHNR and CDR2 is FQNEAQ (reference sequence). The CDR3 consists of 16 residues. The J segment lost 7 bases and the V segment lost 4 bases, leaving 6 bases of the junction unmatched. The CDR3 region is CASSSPGLAGVNEQFF. In DNA, the CDR3 is TGTGCCAGCAGCTCTCCGGGACTAGCGGGAGTTAATGAGCAGTTCTTC.